These T cell receptor beta chains were read from a single sample in a study of cytomegalovirus exposure and HLA in healthy donors. Sequencing used immunoSEQ multiplex PCR; TCRdb keeps in-frame clones, though not all of them. The sample records over 85,000 clones, around 78% being singletons. Input material: PBMCs. The receptors shown here come from a middle-aged man in good health and CMV-seronegative. Each CDR3 is given with its conserved first and last residue. A D gene is named only where the DNA matches it firmly. Clone size, where shown, is once, few, many, or a class for clones that have expanded.

TRBD1	.	TRBJ2-1	TRBV10-1	TGCGCCAACCGGTTGGGGACAGTATACAATGAGCAGTTCTTC	CANRLGTVYNEQFF
TRBD1	.	TRBJ1-6	TRBV5-6	TGTGCCAGCAGCCCCGGGACAGACTATTCACCCCTCCACTTT	CASSPGTDYSPLHF
TRBD1	.	TRBJ2-7	TRBV5-6	TGTGCCAGCAGCCCGGGACAGTCCATCTATCCTAACTCCTACGAGCAGTACTTC	CASSPGQSIYPNSYEQYF
.	few	TRBJ2-1	TRBV7-3	TGTGCCAGCAGCTTGGTGGCTAGCATAGATGAGCAGTTCTTC	CASSLVASIDEQFF
.	.	TRBJ1-5	TRBV7-2	TGTGCCAGCAGCCGTACTGAGCAGCCCCAGCATTTT	CASSRTEQPQHF
.	.	TRBJ1-2	TRBV9	TGTGCCAGCAGCGTAACGGGCTATGGCTACACCTTC	CASSVTGYGYTF
TRBD2	.	TRBJ2-1	TRBV5-1	TGCGCCAGCAGCCCAGCACTAGCGGGGGTATACAATGAGCAGTTCTTC	CASSPALAGVYNEQFF
TRBD2	.	TRBJ2-5	TRBV4-3	TGCGCCAGCAGTAAGAGGACTAGCGGGGGTGAACTGTACCAAGAGACCCAGTACTTC	CASSKRTSGGELYQETQYF
.	.	TRBJ1-1	TRBV7-2	TGTGCCAGCAGCTTTACAGAGAACACTGAAGCTTTCTTT	CASSFTENTEAFF
.	once	TRBJ1-2	TRBV4-1	TGCGCCAGCAGCCAAGATCAGGAGGTTAACTATGGCTACACCTTC	CASSQDQEVNYGYTF
.	.	TRBJ2-3	TRBV14	TGTGCCAGCAGATCGCAGGGAACAGATACGCAGTATTTT	CASRSQGTDTQYF
TRBD2	.	TRBJ2-7	TRBV7-9	TGTGCCAGCAGCCGATCCGGGACTAGGGACTACGAGCAGTACTTC	CASSRSGTRDYEQYF
.	.	TRBJ2-5	TRBV5-1	TGCGCCAGCAGCCGGCTACTTGACTTCCAAGAGACCCAGTACTTC	CASSRLLDFQETQYF
TRBD2	.	TRBJ2-7	TRBV6-5	TGTGCCAGCAGAGGGGGACTAGCGAATTACGAGCAGTACTTC	CASRGGLANYEQYF
.	.	TRBJ1-2	TRBV7-9	TGTTCCAGCAGCTCCGGGATCTATGGCTACACCTTC	CSSSSGIYGYTF
.	.	TRBJ1-1	TRBV2	TGTGCCAGCAGTGCCCAGGGTAGTAAGGGAACTGAAGCTTTCTTT	CASSAQGSKGTEAFF
TRBD1	.	TRBJ2-7	TRBV11-2	TGTGCCAGCAGTCTCACAGGGGCGTCCTACGAGCAGTACTTC	CASSLTGASYEQYF
.	.	TRBJ2-2	TRBV7-9	TGTGCCAGCAGCTCCGAGAAGGGGATAGCCGGGGAGCTGTTTTTT	CASSSEKGIAGELFF
.	.	TRBJ1-5	TRBV15	TGTGCCACCAGCAGAGATCGACAGGGCAATCAGCCCCAGCATTTT	CATSRDRQGNQPQHF
TRBD1	once	TRBJ1-1	TRBV25-1	TGTGCCAGCAGGGAACAGGGGGCCGGGAACACTGAAGCTTTCTTT	CASREQGAGNTEAFF
.	.	TRBJ1-1	TRBV6-1	TGTGCCAGCAGTGAAATGGGGGGGCGCAGCACTGAAGCTTTCTTT	CASSEMGGRSTEAFF
.	.	TRBJ1-1	TRBV5-4	TGTGCCAGCACCGTTCGGGGGGGGGACACTGAAGCTTTCTTT	CASTVRGGDTEAFF